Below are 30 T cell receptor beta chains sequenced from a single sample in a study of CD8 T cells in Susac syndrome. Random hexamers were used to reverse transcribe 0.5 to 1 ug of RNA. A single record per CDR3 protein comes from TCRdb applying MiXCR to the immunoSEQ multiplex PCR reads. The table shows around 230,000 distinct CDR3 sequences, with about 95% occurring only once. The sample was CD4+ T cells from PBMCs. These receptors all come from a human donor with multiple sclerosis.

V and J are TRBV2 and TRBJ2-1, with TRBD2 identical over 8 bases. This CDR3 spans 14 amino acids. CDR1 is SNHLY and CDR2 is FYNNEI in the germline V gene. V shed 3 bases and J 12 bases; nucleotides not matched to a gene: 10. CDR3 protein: CASSEGTSKYGQFF. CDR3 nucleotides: TGTGCCAGCAGTGAGGGGACTAGTAAATATGGGCAGTTCTTC.

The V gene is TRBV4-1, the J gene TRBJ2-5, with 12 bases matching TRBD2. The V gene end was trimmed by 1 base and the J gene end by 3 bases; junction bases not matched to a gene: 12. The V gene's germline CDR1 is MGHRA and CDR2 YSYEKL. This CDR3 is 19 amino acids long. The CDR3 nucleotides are TGCGCCAGCAGCCAAGCCCGGGCTAGCGGGAGGGCTGGGGAAGAGACCCAGTACTTC. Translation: CASSQARASGRAGEETQYF.

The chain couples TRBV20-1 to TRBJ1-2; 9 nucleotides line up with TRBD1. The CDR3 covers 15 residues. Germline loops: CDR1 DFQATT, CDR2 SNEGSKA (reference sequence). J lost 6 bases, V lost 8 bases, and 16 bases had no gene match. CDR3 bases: TGCAGTCCTATTCAAAGGACAGGGGCGGAGAATGGCTACACCTTC. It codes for CSPIQRTGAENGYTF.

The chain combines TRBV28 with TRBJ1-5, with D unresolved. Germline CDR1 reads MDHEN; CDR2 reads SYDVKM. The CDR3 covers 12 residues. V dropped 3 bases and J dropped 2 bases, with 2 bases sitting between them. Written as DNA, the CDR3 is TGTGCCAGCAGTTTCCGCAATCAGCCCCAGCATTTT. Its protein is CASSFRNQPQHF.

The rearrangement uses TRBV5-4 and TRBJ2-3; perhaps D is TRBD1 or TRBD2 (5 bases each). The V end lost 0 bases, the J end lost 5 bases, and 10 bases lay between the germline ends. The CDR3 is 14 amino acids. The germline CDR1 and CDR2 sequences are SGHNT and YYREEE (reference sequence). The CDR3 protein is CASSLGGDGDTQYF. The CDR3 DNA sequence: TGTGCCAGCAGCTTGGGAGGGGATGGAGATACGCAGTATTTT. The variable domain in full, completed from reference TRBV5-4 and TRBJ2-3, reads ETGVTQSPTHLIKTRGQQVTLRCSSQSGHNTVSWYQQALGQGPQFIFQYYREEENGRGNFPPRFSGLQFPNYSSELNVNALELDDSALYLCASSLGGDGDTQYFGPGTRLTVL.

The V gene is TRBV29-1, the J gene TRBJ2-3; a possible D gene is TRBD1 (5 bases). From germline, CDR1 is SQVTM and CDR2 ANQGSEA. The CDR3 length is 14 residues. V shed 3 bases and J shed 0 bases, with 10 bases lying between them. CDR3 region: CSVEGLTSTDTQYF. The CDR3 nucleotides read TGCAGCGTTGAGGGGCTTACTAGCACAGATACGCAGTATTTT.

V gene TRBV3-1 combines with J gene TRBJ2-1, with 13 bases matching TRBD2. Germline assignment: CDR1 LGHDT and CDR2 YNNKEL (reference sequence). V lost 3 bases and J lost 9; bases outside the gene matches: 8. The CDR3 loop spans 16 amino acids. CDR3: CASSQTTSGRGGEQFF. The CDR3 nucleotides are TGTGCCAGCAGCCAGACTACTAGCGGGAGGGGGGGTGAGCAGTTCTTC.

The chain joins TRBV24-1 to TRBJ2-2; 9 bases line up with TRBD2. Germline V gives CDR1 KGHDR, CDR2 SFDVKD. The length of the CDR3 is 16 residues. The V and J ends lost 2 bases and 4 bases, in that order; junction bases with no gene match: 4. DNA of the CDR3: TGTGCCACCAGTGATTCTAGCGGGACGAGCACCGGGGAGCTGTTTTTT. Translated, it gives CATSDSSGTSTGELFF.

This CDR3 reads CSARRTANEKLFF. In DNA, the CDR3 is TGCAGTGCCCGTCGGACGGCTAATGAAAAACTGTTTTTT. The J gene is TRBJ1-4, the V gene TRBV20-1; the D is unclear. The CDR3 runs to 13 residues. Trimming shortened V by 6 bases and J by 3 bases, and 11 bases separated the two germline ends. CDR1 and CDR2 from the germline V gene are DFQATT and SNEGSKA (reference sequence).

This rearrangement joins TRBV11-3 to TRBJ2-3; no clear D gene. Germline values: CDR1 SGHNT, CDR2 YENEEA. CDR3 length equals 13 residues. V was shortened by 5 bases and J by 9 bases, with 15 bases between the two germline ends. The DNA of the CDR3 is TGTGCCAGCAGCACCACCCCCCAAGGCACGCAGTATTTT. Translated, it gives CASSTTPQGTQYF.

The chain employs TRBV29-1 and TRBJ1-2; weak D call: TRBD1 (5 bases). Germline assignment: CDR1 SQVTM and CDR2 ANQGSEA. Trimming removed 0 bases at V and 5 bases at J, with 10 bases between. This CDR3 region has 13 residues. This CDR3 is CSVEDRVGYGYTF. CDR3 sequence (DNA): TGCAGCGTTGAAGACAGGGTCGGTTATGGCTACACCTTC. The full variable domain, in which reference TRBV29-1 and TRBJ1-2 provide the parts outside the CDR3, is SAVISQKPSRDICQRGTSLTIQCQVDSQVTMMFWYRQQPGQSLTLIATANQGSEATYESGFVIDKFPISRPNLTFSTLTVSNMSPEDSSIYLCSVEDRVGYGYTFGSGTRLTVV.

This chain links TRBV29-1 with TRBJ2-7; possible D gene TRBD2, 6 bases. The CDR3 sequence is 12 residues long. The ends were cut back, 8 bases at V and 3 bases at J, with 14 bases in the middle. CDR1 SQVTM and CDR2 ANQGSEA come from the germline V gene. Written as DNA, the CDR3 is TGCAGCACCCGGGACTCCAACTACGAGCAGTACTTC. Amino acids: CSTRDSNYEQYF.

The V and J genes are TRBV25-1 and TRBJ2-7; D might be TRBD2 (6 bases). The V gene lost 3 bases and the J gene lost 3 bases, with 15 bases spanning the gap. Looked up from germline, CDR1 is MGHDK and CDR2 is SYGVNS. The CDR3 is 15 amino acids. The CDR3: CASSEGFGGNYEQYF. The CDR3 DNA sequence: TGTGCCAGCAGTGAGGGCTTCGGCGGGAACTACGAGCAGTACTTC.

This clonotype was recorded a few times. In nucleotides, the CDR3 is TGTGCCAGCAGCTTCGACTACGAGCAGTACTTC. This gives the protein CASSFDYEQYF. The chain couples TRBV7-9 to TRBJ2-7, with D hard to call. This CDR3 has 11 amino acids. V shed 3 bases and J shed 3 bases, with 3 bases lying between them. Per the germline V gene, CDR1 is SEHNR and CDR2 is FQNEAQ (reference sequence). The whole variable domain, filled in from reference TRBV7-9 and TRBJ2-7, reads DTGVSQNPRHKITKRGQNVTFRCDPISEHNRLYWYRQTLGQGPEFLTYFQNEAQLEKSRLLSDRFSAERPKGSFSTLEIQRTEQGDSAMYLCASSFDYEQYFGPGTRLTVT.

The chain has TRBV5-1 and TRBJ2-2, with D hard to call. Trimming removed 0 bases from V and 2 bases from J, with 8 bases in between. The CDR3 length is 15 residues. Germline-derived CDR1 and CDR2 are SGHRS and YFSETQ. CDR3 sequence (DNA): TGCGCCAGCAGCTTGGTTGAAACCAACACCGGGGAGCTGTTTTTT. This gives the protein CASSLVETNTGELFF.

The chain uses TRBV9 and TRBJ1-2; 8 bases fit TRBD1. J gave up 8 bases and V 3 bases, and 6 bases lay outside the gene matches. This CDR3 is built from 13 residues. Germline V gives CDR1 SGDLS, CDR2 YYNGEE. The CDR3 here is CASSGSPGGGYTF. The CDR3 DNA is TGTGCCAGCAGCGGCTCACCAGGGGGCGGCTACACCTTC.

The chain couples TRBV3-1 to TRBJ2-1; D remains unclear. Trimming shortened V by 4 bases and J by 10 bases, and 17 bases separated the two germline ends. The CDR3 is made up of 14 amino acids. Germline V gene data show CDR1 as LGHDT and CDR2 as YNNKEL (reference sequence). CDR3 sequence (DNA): TGTGCCAGCAGCCCAACCTCAGCGATTTGGGAGCAGTTCTTC. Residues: CASSPTSAIWEQFF.

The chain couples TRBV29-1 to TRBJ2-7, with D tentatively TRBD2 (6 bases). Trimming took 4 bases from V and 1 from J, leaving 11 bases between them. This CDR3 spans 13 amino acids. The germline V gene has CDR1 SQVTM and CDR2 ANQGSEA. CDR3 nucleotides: TGCAGCGTTGTCGGGCTAGCGTCCTACGAGCAGTACTTC. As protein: CSVVGLASYEQYF.

CDR3 region: CASSSSGTGINEQYF. In DNA form, the CDR3 reads TGTGCCAGCAGTTCATCCGGGACAGGGATCAACGAGCAGTACTTC. The rearrangement links TRBV28 to TRBJ2-7, with TRBD1 matching over 9 bases. Germline values: CDR1 MDHEN, CDR2 SYDVKM. This CDR3 spans 15 amino acids. Trimming removed 4 bases from V and 5 bases from J; junction bases left unmatched: 9. Together with reference TRBV28 and TRBJ2-7, the CDR3 gives the full variable domain: DVKVTQSSRYLVKRTGEKVFLECVQDMDHENMFWYRQDPGLGLRLIYFSYDVKMKEKGDIPEGYSVSREKKERFSLILESASTNQTSMYLCASSSSGTGINEQYFGPGTRLTVT.

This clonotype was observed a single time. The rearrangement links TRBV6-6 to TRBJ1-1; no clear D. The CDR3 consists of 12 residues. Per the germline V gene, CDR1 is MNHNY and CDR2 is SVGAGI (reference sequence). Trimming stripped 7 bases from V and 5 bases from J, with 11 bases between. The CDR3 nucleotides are TGTGCCAGCAAGTTCCTCGGAACTGAAGCTTTCTTT. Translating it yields CASKFLGTEAFF.

CDR3 DNA: TGCAGTGCTAGAGATCCCAGGGGACCCCCCTACGAGCAGTACTTC. It encodes CSARDPRGPPYEQYF. This chain joins TRBV20-1 and TRBJ2-7, with a tentative D call TRBD1 (6 bases). CDR1 is DFQATT, CDR2 SNEGSKA, per germline (reference sequence). The CDR3 is 15 amino acids. Trimming shortened V by 0 bases and J by 2 bases, and 14 bases separated the two germline ends.

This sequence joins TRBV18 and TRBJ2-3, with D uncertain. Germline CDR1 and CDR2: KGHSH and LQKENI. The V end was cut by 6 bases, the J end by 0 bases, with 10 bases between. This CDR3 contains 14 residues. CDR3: CASSPSDSTDTQYF. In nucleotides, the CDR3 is TGTGCCAGCTCCCCATCGGACAGCACAGATACGCAGTATTTT.

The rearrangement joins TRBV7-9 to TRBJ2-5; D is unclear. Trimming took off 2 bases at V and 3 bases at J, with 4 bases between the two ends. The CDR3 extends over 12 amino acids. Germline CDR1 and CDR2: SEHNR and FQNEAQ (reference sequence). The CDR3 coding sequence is TGTGCCAGCAGCTTAACTAAAGAGACCCAGTACTTC. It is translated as CASSLTKETQYF.

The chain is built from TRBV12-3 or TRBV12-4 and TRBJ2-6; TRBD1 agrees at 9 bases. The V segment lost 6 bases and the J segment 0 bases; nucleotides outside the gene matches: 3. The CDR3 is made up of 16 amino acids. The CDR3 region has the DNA TGTGCCAGCAGAGGGACAGGGTTCTCTGGGGCCAACGTCCTGACTTTC. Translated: CASRGTGFSGANVLTF.

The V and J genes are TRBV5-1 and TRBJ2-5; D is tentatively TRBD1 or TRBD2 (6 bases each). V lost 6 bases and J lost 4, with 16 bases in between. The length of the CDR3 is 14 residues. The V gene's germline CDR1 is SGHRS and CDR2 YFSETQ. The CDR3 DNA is TGCGCCAGCACATCCGGGGGCGCGTTAGAGACCCAGTACTTC. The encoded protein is CASTSGGALETQYF.

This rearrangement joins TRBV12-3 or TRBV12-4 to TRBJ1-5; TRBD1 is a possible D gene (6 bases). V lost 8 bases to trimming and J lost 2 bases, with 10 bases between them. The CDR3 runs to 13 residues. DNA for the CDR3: TGTGCCAGCGGGAGACAGGGCAATCAGCCCCAGCATTTT. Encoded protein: CASGRQGNQPQHF.

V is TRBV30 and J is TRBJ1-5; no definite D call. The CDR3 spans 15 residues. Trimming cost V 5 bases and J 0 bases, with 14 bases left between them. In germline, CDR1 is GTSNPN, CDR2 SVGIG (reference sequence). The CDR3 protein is CAWADLGNSNQPQHF. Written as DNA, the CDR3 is TGTGCCTGGGCCGACCTAGGGAATAGCAATCAGCCCCAGCATTTT.

In DNA, the CDR3 is TGTGCCAGCAGTGAAATCCCTGCACGCTATGGCTACACCTTC. Translating gives CASSEIPARYGYTF. V is TRBV2 and J is TRBJ1-2, with unresolved D. Looked up from germline, CDR1 is SNHLY and CDR2 is FYNNEI. V was shortened by 2 bases and J by 4 bases, with 11 bases between the two germline ends. This CDR3 is built from 14 residues.

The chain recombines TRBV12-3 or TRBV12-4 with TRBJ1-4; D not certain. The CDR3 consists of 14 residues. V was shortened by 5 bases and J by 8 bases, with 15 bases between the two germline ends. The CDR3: CASSAGPRTEKLFF. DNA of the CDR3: TGTGCCAGCAGTGCCGGGCCCCGTACCGAAAAACTGTTTTTT.

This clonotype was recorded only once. In DNA, the CDR3 is TGCAGTGCTCCCCAAATCGCGGGAACCCAGTACTTC. This translates into CSAPQIAGTQYF. The rearrangement uses TRBV20-1 and TRBJ2-5; maybe TRBD2 (6 bases). Germline-derived CDR1 and CDR2 are DFQATT and SNEGSKA (reference sequence). Trimming cost V 5 bases and J 8 bases, with 15 bases left between them. The CDR3 consists of 12 residues.